This T cell receptor (beta chain) comes out of a study of cytomegalovirus exposure and HLA in healthy donors. About the research overall: Clustering assigned about 80% of the approximately 400 genotyped donors to the Caucasian-associated ancestry cluster. Findings of the study overall: Versus the approximately 700-donor mean, an Asian-associated ancestry cluster reportedly showed fewer N-insertions in a later analysis. The authors later found HLA-associated TCR beta chains more clonally expanded than equally common others.

Primers: 60 Vbeta forward and 13 Jbeta reverse. Clones were sequenced by immunoSEQ multiplex PCR, and TCRdb holds only the in-frame ones, with some missing. Of 150,000 to 200,000 clones listed, 84% are singletons. Concerning this clone: The antigen is unknown.

V lost 5 bases to trimming and J lost 3 bases, with 13 bases between them. The CDR3 runs 14 residues. CDR1 is MDHEN, CDR2 SYDVKM, per germline. The rearrangement joins TRBV28 to TRBJ1-1; no clear D. This clonotype originated in a boy younger than 10 in good health and CMV-seronegative. Specimen: PBMCs. The CDR3 protein is CASSEGGSYTEAFF. CDR3 in DNA: TGTGCCAGCAGTGAGGGCGGTAGTTACACTGAAGCTTTCTTT.